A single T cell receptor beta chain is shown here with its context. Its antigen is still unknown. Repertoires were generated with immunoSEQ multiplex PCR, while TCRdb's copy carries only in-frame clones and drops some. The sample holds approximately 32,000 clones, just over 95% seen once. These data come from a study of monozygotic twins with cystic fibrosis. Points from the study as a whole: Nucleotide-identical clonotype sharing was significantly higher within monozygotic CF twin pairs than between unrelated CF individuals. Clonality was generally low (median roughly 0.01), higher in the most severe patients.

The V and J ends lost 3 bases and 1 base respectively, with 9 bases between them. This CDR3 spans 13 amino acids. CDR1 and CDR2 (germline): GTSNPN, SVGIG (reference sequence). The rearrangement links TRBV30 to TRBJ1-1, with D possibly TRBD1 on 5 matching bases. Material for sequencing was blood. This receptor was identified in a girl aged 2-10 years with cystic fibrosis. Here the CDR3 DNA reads TGTGCCTGGAGCTCAGGGTGGAACACTGAAGCTTTCTTT. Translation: CAWSSGWNTEAFF.